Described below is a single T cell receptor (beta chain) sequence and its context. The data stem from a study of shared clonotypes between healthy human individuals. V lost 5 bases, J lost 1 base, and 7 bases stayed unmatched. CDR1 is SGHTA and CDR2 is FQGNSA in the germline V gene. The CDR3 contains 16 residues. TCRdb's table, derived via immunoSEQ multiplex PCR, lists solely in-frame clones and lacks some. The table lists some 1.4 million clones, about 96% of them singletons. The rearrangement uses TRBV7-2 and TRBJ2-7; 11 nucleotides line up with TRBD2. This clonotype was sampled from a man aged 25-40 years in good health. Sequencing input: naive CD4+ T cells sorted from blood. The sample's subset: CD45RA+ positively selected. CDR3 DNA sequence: TGTGCCAGCAGCCCAGATAGCGGGAGGGCATCCTACGAGCAGTACTTC. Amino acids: CASSPDSGRASYEQYF.